This T cell receptor beta chain was documented in a study of blood T cells in healthy people across ages. Study results and caveats: Estimates of diversity drawn from one million T cells were considered underestimates. Older age went with lower TCR beta diversity per million T cells, in a roughly linear way.

Germline CDR1 is SGHRS and CDR2 is YFSETQ. Trimming at V came to 0 bases and at J to 9 bases, leaving 6 bases not matched to a gene. The CDR3 consists of 15 residues. This clonotype has just a few counts. What it binds is not known. A second PCR of 7 to 11 cycles used a sample-barcoded 5' primer and a J-beta primer mix. Per-sample output comprised a minimum of 2.5 million paired-end reads containing CDR3. TCRdb itself ran the 5' RACE reads through MiXCR, one entry per CDR3 protein. This sample has around 520,000 distinct CDR3 sequences, with 27% found just once. The sample was also linked to a second study, of T cells of mothers and their children.

Sequenced: blood. The clonotype originates from a boy aged 2 to 10 in good health. The chain recombines TRBV5-1 with TRBJ1-4, with 9 bases matching TRBD1. In DNA, the CDR3 is TGCGCCAGCAGCTTGGAGGACAGGGGTCGGAAAAAACTGTTTTTT. Amino acid sequence: CASSLEDRGRKKLFF.